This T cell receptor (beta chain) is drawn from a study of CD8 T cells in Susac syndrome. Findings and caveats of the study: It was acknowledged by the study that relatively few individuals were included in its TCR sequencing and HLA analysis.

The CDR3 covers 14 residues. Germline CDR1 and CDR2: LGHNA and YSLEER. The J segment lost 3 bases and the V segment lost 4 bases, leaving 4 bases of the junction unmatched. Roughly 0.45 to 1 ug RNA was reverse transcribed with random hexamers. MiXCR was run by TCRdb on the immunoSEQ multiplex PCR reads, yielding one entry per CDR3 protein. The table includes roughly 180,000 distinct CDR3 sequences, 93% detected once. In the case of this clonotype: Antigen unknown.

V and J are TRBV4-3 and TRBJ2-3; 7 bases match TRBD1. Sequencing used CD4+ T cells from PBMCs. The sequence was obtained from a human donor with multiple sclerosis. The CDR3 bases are TGCGCCAGCAGCCTCAGACAGGGAACAGATACGCAGTATTTT. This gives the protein CASSLRQGTDTQYF.